This T cell receptor beta chain was observed in a study of blood T cell repertoires in COVID-19. Looking at the study overall: Sites across the United States, Italy and Spain contributed samples from acute and convalescent COVID-19. T cells, B-cell-depleted T cells, or PBMCs supplied cDNA or gDNA.

Original methodology: Using reference gene primer amplification, nucleated cell counts were estimated. Produced via immunoSEQ multiplex PCR; TCRdb's table is partial and in-frame only. V and J calls and clone size are copied from that table; D and trimming were computed from the DNA. Of around 150,000 clones in the sample, approximately 95% are singletons; the top ten hold 4.6%. V gave up 5 bases and J gave up 10 bases, with 17 bases separating them. The CDR3 extends over 14 amino acids. Germline V CDR1 and CDR2: SEHNR, FQNEAQ (reference sequence). The sequence came from a woman aged 45-60 years with acute or convalescent COVID-19. The rearrangement links TRBV7-9 to TRBJ2-2; possible D gene TRBD1, 6 bases. Sequencing was carried out using peripheral blood. The CDR3: CASSPPGADMELFF. Written as DNA, the CDR3 is TGTGCCAGCAGCCCGCCAGGGGCCGATATGGAGCTGTTTTTT.